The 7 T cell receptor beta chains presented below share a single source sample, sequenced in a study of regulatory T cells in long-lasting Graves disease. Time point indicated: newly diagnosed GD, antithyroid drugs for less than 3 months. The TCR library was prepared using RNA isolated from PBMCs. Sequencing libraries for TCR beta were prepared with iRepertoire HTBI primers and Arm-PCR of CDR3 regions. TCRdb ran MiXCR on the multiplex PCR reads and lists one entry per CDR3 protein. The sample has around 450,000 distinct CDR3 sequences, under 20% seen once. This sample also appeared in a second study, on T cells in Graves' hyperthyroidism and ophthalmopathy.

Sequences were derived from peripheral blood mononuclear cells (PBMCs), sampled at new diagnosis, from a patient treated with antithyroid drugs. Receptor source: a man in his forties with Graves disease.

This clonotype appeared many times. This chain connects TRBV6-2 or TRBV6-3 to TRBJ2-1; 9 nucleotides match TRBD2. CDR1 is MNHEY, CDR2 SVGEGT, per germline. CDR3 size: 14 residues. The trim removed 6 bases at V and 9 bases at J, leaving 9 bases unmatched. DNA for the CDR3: TGTGCCAGCAGCCAGGGACTAGCATGGGGTGAGCAGTTCTTC. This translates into CASSQGLAWGEQFF.

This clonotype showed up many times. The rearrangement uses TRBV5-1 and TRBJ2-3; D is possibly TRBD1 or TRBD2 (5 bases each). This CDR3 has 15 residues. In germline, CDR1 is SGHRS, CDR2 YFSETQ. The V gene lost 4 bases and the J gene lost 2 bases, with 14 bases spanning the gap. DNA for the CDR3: TGCGCCAGCAGCACATCGGGACGACACACAGATACGCAGTATTTT. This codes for CASSTSGRHTDTQYF. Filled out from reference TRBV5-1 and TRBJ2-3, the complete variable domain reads KAGVTQTPRYLIKTRGQQVTLSCSPISGHRSVSWYQQTPGQGLQFLFEYFSETQRNKGNFPGRFSGRQFSNSRSEMNVSTLELGDSALYLCASSTSGRHTDTQYFGPGTRLTVL.

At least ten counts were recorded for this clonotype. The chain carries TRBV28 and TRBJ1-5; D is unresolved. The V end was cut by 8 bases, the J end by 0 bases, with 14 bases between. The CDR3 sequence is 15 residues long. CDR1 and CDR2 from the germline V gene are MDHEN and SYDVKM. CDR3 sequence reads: CASVTNPYSNQPQHF. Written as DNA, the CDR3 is TGTGCCAGCGTGACAAATCCGTATAGCAATCAGCCCCAGCATTTT.

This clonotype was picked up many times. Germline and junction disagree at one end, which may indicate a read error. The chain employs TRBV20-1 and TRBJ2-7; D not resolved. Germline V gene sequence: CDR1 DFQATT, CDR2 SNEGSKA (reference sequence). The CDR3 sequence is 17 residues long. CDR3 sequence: CSAGDIRARFSTYEQYF. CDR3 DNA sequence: TGCAGTGCTGGAGACATCCGCGCCCGTTTCTCTACGTACGAGCAGTACTTC.

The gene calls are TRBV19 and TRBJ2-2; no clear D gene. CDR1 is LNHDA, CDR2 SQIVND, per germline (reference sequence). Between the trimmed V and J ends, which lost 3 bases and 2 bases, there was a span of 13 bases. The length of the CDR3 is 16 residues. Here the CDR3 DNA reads TGTGCCAGTAGTATTGGCCCGAACATAAACACCGGGGAGCTGTTTTTT. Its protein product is CASSIGPNINTGELFF.

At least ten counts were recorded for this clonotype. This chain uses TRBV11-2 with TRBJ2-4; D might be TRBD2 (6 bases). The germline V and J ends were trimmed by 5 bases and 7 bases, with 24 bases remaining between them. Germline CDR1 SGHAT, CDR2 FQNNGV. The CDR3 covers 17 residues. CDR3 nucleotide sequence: TGTGCCAGCAGCCGCGGGTGGTTAGCGGATCGAGGGAACATTCAGTACTTC. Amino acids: CASSRGWLADRGNIQYF.

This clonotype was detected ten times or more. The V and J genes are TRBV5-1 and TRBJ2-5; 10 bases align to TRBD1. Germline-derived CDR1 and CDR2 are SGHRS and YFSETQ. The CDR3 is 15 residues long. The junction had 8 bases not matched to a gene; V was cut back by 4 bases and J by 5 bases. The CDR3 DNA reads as TGCGCCAGCAGCCCAGACAGGGGGCTCGAGGAGACCCAGTACTTC. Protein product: CASSPDRGLEETQYF.